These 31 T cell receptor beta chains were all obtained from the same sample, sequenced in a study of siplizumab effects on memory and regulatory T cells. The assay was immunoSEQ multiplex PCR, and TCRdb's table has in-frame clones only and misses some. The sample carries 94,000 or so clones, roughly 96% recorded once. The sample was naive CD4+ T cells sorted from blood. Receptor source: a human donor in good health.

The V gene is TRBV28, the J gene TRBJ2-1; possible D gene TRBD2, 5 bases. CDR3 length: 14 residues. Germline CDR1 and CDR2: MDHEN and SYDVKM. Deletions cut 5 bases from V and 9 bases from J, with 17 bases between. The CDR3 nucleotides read TGTGCCAGCAGTATTTCCTCGGGATCAGGTGAGCAGTTCTTC. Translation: CASSISSGSGEQFF. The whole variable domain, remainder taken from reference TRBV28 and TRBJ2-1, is DVKVTQSSRYLVKRTGEKVFLECVQDMDHENMFWYRQDPGLGLRLIYFSYDVKMKEKGDIPEGYSVSREKKERFSLILESASTNQTSMYLCASSISSGSGEQFFGPGTRLTVL.

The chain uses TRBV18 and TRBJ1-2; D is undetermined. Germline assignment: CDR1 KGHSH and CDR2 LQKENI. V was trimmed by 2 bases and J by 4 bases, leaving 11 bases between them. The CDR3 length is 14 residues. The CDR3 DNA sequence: TGTGCCAGCTCACCAGGAGGCAACCCCTATGGCTACACCTTC. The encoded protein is CASSPGGNPYGYTF.

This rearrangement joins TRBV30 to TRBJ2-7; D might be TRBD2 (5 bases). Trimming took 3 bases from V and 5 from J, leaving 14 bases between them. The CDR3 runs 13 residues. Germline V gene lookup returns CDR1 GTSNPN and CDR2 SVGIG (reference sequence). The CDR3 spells CAWSFGNINEQYF. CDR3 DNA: TGTGCCTGGAGCTTCGGGAATATCAACGAGCAGTACTTC.

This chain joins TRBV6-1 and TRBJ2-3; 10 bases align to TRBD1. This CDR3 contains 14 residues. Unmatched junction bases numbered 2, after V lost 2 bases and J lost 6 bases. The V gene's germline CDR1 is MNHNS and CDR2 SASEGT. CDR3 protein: CASSERQGADTQYF. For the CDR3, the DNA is TGTGCCAGCAGTGAACGACAGGGGGCGGATACGCAGTATTTT.

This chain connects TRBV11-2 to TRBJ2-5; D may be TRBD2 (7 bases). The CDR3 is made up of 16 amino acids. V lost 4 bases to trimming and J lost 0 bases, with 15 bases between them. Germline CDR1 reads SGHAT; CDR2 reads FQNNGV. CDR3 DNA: TGTGCCAGCAGCTCCGTTAGGGGGGGAAACCAAGAGACCCAGTACTTC. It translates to CASSSVRGGNQETQYF.

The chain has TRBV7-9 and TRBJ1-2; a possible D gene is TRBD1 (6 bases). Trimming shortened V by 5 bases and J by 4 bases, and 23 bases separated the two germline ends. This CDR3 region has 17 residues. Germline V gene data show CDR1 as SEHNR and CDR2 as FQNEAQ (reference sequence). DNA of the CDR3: TGTGCCAGCAGCATGGAGGGGGTCCCTTCGGACTTCTATGGCTACACCTTC. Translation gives CASSMEGVPSDFYGYTF.

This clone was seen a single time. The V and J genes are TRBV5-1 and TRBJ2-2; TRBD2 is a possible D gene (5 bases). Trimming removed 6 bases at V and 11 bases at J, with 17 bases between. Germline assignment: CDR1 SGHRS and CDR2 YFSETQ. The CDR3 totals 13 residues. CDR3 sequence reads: CASNPVTGRELFF. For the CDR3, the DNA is TGCGCCAGCAACCCCGTCACGGGGAGAGAGCTGTTTTTT.

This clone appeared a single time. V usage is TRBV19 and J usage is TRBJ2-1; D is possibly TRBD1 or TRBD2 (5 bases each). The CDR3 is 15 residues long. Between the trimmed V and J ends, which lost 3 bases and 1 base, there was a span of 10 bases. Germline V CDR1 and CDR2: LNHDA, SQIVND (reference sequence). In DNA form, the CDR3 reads TGTGCCAGTAGTATGTGGGGGACGTCCTACAATGAGCAGTTCTTC. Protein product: CASSMWGTSYNEQFF.

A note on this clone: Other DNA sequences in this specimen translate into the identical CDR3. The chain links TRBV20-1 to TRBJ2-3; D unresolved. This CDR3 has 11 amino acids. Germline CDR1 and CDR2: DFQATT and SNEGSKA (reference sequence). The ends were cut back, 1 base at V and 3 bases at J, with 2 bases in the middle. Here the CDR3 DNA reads TGCAGTGCTAGAGCGACAGATACGCAGTATTTT. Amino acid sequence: CSARATDTQYF.

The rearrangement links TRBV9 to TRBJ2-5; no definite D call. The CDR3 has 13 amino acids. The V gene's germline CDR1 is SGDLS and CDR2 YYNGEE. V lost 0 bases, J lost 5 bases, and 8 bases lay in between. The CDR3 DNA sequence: TGTGCCAGCAGCGTAGTTTATGATGAGACCCAGTACTTC. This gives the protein CASSVVYDETQYF.

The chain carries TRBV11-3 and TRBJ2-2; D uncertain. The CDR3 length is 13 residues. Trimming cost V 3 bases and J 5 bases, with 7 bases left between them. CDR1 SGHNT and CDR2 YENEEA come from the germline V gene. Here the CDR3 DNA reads TGTGCCAGCAGCTTCCCCGGGACCGGGGAGCTGTTTTTT. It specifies CASSFPGTGELFF.

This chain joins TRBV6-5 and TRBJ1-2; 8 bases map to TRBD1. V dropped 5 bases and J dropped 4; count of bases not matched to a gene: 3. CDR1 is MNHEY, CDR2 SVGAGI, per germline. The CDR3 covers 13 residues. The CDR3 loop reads CASSIGQGYGYTF. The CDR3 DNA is TGTGCCAGCAGTATCGGACAGGGCTATGGCTACACCTTC.

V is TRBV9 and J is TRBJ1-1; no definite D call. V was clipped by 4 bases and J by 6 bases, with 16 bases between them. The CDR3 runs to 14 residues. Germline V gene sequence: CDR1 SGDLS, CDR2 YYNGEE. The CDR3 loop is CASSPRTFSPEAFF. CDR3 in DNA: TGTGCCAGCAGCCCTCGGACCTTCTCCCCTGAAGCTTTCTTT.

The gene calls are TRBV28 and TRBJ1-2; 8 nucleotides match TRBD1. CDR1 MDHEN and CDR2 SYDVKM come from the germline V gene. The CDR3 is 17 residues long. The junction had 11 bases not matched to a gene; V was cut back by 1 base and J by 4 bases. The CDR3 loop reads CASSLSTGALLIYGYTF. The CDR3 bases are TGTGCCAGCAGTTTATCGACAGGGGCCCTCCTTATCTATGGCTACACCTTC.

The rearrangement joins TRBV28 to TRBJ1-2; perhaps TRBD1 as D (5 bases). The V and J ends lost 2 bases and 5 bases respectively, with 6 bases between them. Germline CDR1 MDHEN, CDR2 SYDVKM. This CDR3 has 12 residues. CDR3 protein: CASSLGGYGYTF. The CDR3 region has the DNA TGTGCCAGCAGTTTAGGGGGTTATGGCTACACCTTC.

This chain's CDR3 is CAWSLTQGGNTIYF. The CDR3, as DNA: TGTGCCTGGAGCTTAACTCAGGGTGGAAACACCATATATTTT. The chain recombines TRBV30 with TRBJ1-3; tentative D call: TRBD1 (5 bases). The V gene lost 3 bases and the J gene lost 3 bases, with 12 bases spanning the gap. This CDR3 region has 14 residues. Germline V gene sequence: CDR1 GTSNPN, CDR2 SVGIG (reference sequence).

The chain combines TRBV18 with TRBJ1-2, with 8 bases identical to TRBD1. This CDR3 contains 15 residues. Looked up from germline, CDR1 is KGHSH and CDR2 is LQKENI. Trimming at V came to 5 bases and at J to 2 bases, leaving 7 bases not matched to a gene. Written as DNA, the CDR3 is TGTGCCAGCTCATCAGGACAGGGAATCAACTATGGCTACACCTTC. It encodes CASSSGQGINYGYTF. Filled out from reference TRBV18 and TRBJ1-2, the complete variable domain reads NAGVMQNPRHLVRRRGQEARLRCSPMKGHSHVYWYRQLPEEGLKFMVYLQKENIIDESGMPKERFSAEFPKEGPSILRIQQVVRGDSAAYFCASSSGQGINYGYTFGSGTRLTVV.

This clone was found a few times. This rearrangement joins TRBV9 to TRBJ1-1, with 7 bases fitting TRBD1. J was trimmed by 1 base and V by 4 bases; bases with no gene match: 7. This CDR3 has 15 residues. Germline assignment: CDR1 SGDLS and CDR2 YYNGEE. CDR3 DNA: TGTGCCAGCAGCCCCAGGACAGGACCGAACACTGAAGCTTTCTTT. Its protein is CASSPRTGPNTEAFF.

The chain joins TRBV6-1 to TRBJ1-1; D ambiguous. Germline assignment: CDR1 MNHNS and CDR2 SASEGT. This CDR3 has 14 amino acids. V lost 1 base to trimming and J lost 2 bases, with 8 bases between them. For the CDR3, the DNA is TGTGCCAGCAGTGAAGTCGGGAGCAACACTGAAGCTTTCTTT. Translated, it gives CASSEVGSNTEAFF.

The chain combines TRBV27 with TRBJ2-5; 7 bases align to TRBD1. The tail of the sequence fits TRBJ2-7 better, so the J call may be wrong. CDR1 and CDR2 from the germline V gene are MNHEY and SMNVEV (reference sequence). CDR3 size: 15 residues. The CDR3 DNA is TGTGCCAGCAGTTTTAGGGGACAGAACACCTACGAGCAGTACTTC. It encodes CASSFRGQNTYEQYF.

The DNA for the CDR3 is TGCGCCAGCAACGGACAGCAGAACACTGAAGCTTTCTTT. Translation gives CASNGQQNTEAFF. The chain carries TRBV5-1 and TRBJ1-1, with a tentative D call TRBD1 (6 bases). The V and J ends lost 6 bases and 1 base respectively, with 10 bases between them. The CDR3 covers 13 residues. The germline CDR1 and CDR2 sequences are SGHRS and YFSETQ.

The chain's CDR3 is CASSRPPVETQYF. Here the CDR3 DNA reads TGTGCCAGCAGCCGACCCCCAGTCGAGACCCAGTACTTC. The genes are TRBV7-2 and TRBJ2-5; D ambiguous. Germline lookup yields CDR1 SGHTA and CDR2 FQGNSA. The CDR3 sequence is 13 residues long. Trimming shortened V by 5 bases and J by 5 bases, and 12 bases separated the two germline ends.

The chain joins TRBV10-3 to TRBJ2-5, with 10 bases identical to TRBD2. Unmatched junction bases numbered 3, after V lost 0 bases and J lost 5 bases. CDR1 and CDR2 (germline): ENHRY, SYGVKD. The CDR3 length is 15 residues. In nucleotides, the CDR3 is TGTGCCATCAGTGAGTCGAGCGGGAGGGGGGAGACCCAGTACTTC. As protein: CAISESSGRGETQYF.

The CDR3 sequence: CASSLVGGQRGPDTQYF. In nucleotides, the CDR3 is TGCGCCAGCAGCTTGGTGGGTGGCCAGCGGGGACCAGATACGCAGTATTTT. The V and J genes are TRBV5-1 and TRBJ2-3, with 7 positions matching TRBD2. This CDR3 spans 17 amino acids. Germline values: CDR1 SGHRS, CDR2 YFSETQ. Trimming cost V 0 bases and J 4 bases; bases outside gene matches: 11.

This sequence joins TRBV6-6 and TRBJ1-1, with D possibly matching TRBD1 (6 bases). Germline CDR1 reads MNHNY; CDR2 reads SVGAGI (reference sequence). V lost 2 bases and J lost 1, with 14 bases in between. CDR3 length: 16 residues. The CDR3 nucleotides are TGTGCCAGCAGTTACCTCCGAGGGGACACGAACACTGAAGCTTTCTTT. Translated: CASSYLRGDTNTEAFF.

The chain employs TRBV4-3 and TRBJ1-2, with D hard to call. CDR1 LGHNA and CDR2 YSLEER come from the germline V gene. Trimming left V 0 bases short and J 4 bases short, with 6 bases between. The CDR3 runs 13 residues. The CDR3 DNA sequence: TGCGCCAGCAGCCAAGATTATAGCTATGGCTACACCTTC. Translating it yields CASSQDYSYGYTF.

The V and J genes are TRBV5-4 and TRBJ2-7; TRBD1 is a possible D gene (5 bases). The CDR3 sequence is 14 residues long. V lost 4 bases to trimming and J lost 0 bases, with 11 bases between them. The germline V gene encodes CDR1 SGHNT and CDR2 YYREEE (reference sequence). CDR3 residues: CASSRQSSSYEQYF. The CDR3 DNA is TGTGCCAGCAGCCGACAGTCCAGCTCCTACGAGCAGTACTTC.

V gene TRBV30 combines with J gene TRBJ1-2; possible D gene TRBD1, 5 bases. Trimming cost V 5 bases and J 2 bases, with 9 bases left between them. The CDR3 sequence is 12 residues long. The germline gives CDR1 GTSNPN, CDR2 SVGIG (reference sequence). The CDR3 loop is CAWEPGNYGYTF. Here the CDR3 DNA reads TGTGCCTGGGAACCAGGGAACTATGGCTACACCTTC. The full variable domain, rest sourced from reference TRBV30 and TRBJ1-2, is SQTIHQWPATLVQPVGSPLSLECTVEGTSNPNLYWYRQAAGRGLQLLFYSVGIGQISSEVPQNLSASRPQDRQFILSSKKLLLSDSGFYLCAWEPGNYGYTFGSGTRLTVV.

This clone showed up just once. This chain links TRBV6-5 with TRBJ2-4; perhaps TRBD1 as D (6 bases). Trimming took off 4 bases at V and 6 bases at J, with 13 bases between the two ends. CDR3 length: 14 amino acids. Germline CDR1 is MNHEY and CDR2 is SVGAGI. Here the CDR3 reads CASSSGATANIQYF. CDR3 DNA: TGTGCCAGCAGTTCAGGGGCCACGGCAAACATTCAGTACTTC.

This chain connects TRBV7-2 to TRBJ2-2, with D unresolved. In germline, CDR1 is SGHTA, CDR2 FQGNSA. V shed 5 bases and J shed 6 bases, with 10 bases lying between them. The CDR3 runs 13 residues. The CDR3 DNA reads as TGTGCCAGCAGCACGGCCCAGTCCGGGGAGCTGTTTTTT. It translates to CASSTAQSGELFF.

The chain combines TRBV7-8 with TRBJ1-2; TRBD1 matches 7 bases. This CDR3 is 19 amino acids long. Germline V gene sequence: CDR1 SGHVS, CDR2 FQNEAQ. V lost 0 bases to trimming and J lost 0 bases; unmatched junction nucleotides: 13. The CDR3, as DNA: TGTGCCAGCAGCTTAGCCCCATTCCAGGGGGGAACATCTAACTATGGCTACACCTTC. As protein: CASSLAPFQGGTSNYGYTF.